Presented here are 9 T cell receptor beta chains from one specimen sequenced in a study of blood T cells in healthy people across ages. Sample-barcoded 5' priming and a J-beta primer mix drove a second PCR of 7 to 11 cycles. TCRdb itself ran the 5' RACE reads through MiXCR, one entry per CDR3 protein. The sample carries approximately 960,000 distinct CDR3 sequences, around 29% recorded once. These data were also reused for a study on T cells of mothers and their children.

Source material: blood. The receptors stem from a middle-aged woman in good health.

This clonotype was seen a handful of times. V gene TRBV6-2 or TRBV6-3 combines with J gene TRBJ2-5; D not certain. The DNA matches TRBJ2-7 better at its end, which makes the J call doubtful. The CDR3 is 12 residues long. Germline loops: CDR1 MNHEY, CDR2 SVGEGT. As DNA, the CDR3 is TGTGCCAGCAGTTACATAAACACCGAGCAGTACTTC. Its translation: CASSYINTEQYF.

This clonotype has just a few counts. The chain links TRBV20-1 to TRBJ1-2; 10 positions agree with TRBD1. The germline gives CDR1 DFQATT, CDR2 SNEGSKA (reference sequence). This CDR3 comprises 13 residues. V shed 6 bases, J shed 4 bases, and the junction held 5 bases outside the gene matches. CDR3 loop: CSAHRDRGYGYTF. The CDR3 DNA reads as TGCAGTGCCCACCGGGACAGGGGCTATGGCTACACCTTC.

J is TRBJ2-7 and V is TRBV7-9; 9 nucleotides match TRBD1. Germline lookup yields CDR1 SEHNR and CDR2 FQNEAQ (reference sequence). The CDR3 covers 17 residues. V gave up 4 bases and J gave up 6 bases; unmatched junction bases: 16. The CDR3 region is CASSSTGQGAALAEQYF. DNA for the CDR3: TGTGCCAGCAGCTCGACGGGACAGGGCGCTGCCCTCGCCGAGCAGTACTTC.

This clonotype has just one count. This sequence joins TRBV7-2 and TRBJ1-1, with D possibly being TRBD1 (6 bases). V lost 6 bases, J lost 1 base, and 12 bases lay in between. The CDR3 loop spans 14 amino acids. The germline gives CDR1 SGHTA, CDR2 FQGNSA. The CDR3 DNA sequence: TGTGCCAGCAGGACCACAGGGCAGAACACTGAAGCTTTCTTT. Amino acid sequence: CASRTTGQNTEAFF.

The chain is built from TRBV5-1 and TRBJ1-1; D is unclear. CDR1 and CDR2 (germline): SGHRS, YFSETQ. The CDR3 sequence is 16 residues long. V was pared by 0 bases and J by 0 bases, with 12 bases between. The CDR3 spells CASSLGTAALNTEAFF. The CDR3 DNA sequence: TGCGCCAGCAGCTTGGGGACTGCTGCCCTGAACACTGAAGCTTTCTTT.

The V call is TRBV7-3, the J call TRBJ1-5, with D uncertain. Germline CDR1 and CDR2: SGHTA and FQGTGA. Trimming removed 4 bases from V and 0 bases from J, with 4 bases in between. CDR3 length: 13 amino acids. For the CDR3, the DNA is TGTGCCAGCAGCTGGAATAGCAATCAGCCCCAGCATTTT. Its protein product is CASSWNSNQPQHF.

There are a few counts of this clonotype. The CDR3 bases are TGCAGTGCTAGAGTAGTCGATGAGCAGTACTTC. It translates to CSARVVDEQYF. The rearrangement links TRBV20-1 to TRBJ2-7, with unresolved D. The V end was cut by 1 base, the J end by 7 bases, with 8 bases between. The CDR3 length is 11 residues. CDR1 and CDR2 from the germline V gene are DFQATT and SNEGSKA (reference sequence).

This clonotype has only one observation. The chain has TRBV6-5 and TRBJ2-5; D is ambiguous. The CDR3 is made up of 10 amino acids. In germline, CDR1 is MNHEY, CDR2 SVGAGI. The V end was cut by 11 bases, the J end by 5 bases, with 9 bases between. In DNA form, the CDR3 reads TGTGCCGGCGGCTGGGAGACCCAGTACTTC. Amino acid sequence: CAGGWETQYF.

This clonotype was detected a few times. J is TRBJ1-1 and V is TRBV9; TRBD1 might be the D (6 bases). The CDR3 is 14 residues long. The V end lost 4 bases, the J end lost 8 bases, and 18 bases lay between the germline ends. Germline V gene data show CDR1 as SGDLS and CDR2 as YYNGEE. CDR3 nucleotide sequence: TGTGCCAGCAGCCCCCCGGGGTGGGGGGGCGAAGCTTTCTTT. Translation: CASSPPGWGGEAFF.